This section outlines one T cell receptor beta chain sequence together with its context. The antigen is unknown. Time point specified: week 47, end of study. The content of each vaccine dose was 300 ug of mutant IDH1 20-mer peptide, and topical imiquimod accompanied it. Eight vaccinations were given in weeks 1, 3, 5, 7, 11, 15, 19 and 23. Sequencing used immunoSEQ multiplex PCR; TCRdb keeps in-frame clones, though not all of them. The table has roughly 51,000 clones, about 81% seen once. The data belong to a study of a mutant IDH1 vaccine in newly diagnosed glioma. Overall study context: The sex distribution of treated patients was around 60% male and about 40% female, with a mean age of around 40 years.

General study results and limits: Among top peripheral T cell clonotypes, changes seemed unrelated to pseudoprogression.

The input for sequencing was PBMCs, taken from a glioma patient whose treatment included an IDH1 peptide vaccine. The TCR was taken from a woman aged 25-40 years with glioma. Some clones in this sample may be carry-over from other donors' samples.

In DNA, the CDR3 is TGTGCCAGCAGCTTAGAGGGCCACCTTCTCTACAATGAGCAGTTCTTC. It encodes CASSLEGHLLYNEQFF. This sequence joins TRBV7-9 and TRBJ2-1; no clear D. The CDR3 covers 16 residues. Germline CDR1 SEHNR, CDR2 FQNEAQ (reference sequence). V lost 1 base, J lost 3 bases, and 13 bases lay in between.